This paragraph reports one T cell receptor (beta chain). Caucasian adults living in Nashville, Tennessee, provided all samples. Sequencing used immunoSEQ multiplex PCR; TCRdb keeps in-frame clones, though not all of them. The repertoire holds 1 million to 1.2 million clones, with approximately 80% as singletons. Germline values: CDR1 GTSNPN, CDR2 SVGIG (reference sequence). The CDR3 is 10 residues long. Deletions cut 2 bases from V and 6 bases from J, with 4 bases between. The data derive from a study of shared clonotypes between healthy human individuals. This sequence originates from a man aged 18 to 30 in good health. Some clones in this sample may be carry-over from other donors' samples. Input material: memory CD4+ T cells from PBMCs. The subset: CD45RA-negative fraction. The chain joins TRBV30 to TRBJ2-5; the D is unclear. CDR3 protein: CAWSTKTQYF. As DNA, the CDR3 is TGTGCCTGGAGTACAAAGACCCAGTACTTC. The full variable domain, in which reference TRBV30 and TRBJ2-5 provide the parts outside the CDR3, is SQTIHQWPATLVQPVGSPLSLECTVEGTSNPNLYWYRQAAGRGLQLLFYSVGIGQISSEVPQNLSASRPQDRQFILSSKKLLLSDSGFYLCAWSTKTQYFGPGTRLLVL.